This TCR beta chain originates from a study of T cells after yellow fever vaccination. Points from the study as a whole: The study noted that FACS-sorted repertoires could contain abundant clonotypes contaminating from the bulk population. Booster sampling recovered most clones from primary vaccination (96% CD4, roughly 88% CD8).

This clonotype was observed a handful of times. The target antigen is unknown. Via MiXCR, TCRdb re-called the 5' RACE reads, giving one row per CDR3 protein. The sample holds 450,000 to 550,000 distinct CDR3 sequences, roughly 21% seen once. Germline CDR1 reads SGDLS; CDR2 reads YYNGEE. V lost 3 bases and J lost 4, with 26 bases in between. The CDR3 runs to 19 residues. This TCR came from a young man who received the YFV17D yellow fever vaccine. The starting material was PBMCs, obtained 15 days after the yellow fever booster vaccination. The chain carries TRBV9 and TRBJ2-1; D is perhaps TRBD1 (7 bases). The CDR3 DNA is TGTGCCAGCAGCGGAAAGGGTAGGAGGGGGCCCTTTAGTTACAATGAGCAGTTCTTC. Translating it yields CASSGKGRRGPFSYNEQFF. Supplemented by reference TRBV9 and TRBJ2-1, the full variable domain reads DSGVTQTPKHLITATGQRVTLRCSPRSGDLSVYWYQQSLDQGLQFLIQYYNGEERAKGNILERFSAQQFPDLHSELNLSSLELGDSALYFCASSGKGRRGPFSYNEQFFGPGTRLTVL.